Each of the 9 T cell receptor beta chains below was sequenced from the same sample in a study of CD8+ T cells in alopecia areata (dated by TCRdb to 2017 to 2018). This specimen's time point label, interpreted: baseline before oral tofacitinib. The library came from the immunoSEQ multiplex PCR assay. RNA was extracted from all samples and reverse transcribed into cDNA, which served as template for TCR sequencing. In TCRdb, the immuneACCESS table is reduced to in-frame sequences with V and J assigned. These tables do not hold every clone; where another copy was compared, an unresolved V gene accounts for under half, and the others remain unexplained. The sample contains tens of thousands of clones, approximately 60% of them found a single time. Clones ranked in the top ten supply around a sixth of the sample. The material was CD8+ T cells sorted from blood, obtained at week 0. The source is a human donor with alopecia areata.

This chain links TRBV5-1 with TRBJ1-1; a possible D gene is TRBD1 (6 bases). There are 14 residues in the CDR3. Trimming took off 0 bases at V and 5 bases at J, with 11 bases between the two ends. In germline, CDR1 is SGHRS, CDR2 YFSETQ. In DNA, the CDR3 is TGCGCCAGCAGCTTGGCGGAGGGGGTGACTGAAGCTTTCTTT. It translates to CASSLAEGVTEAFF. The full variable domain, in which reference TRBV5-1 and TRBJ1-1 provide the parts outside the CDR3, is KAGVTQTPRYLIKTRGQQVTLSCSPISGHRSVSWYQQTPGQGLQFLFEYFSETQRNKGNFPGRFSGRQFSNSRSEMNVSTLELGDSALYLCASSLAEGVTEAFFGQGTRLTVV.

The V gene is TRBV27, the J gene TRBJ2-5; no reliable D call. The CDR3 extends over 11 amino acids. Germline CDR1 MNHEY, CDR2 SMNVEV (reference sequence). Trimming shortened V by 4 bases and J by 2 bases, and 2 bases separated the two germline ends. The CDR3 DNA follows: TGTGCCAGCAGTTCACAAGAGACCCAGTACTTC. Amino acid sequence: CASSSQETQYF.

This clone has only a few counts. The genes are TRBV27 and TRBJ2-3, with TRBD2 matching 13 bases. Germline V lookup: CDR1 MNHEY, CDR2 SMNVEV (reference sequence). CDR3 size: 16 residues. J lost 9 bases, V lost 4 bases, and 10 bases had no gene match. The chain's CDR3 is CASSSKRLAGGLTQYF. CDR3 coding DNA: TGTGCCAGCAGTTCGAAAAGACTAGCGGGAGGCCTGACGCAGTATTTT.

The J gene is TRBJ2-7, the V gene TRBV7-2; TRBD2 agrees at 7 bases. This CDR3 contains 14 residues. J gave up 1 base and V 5 bases, and 5 bases lay outside the gene matches. CDR1 and CDR2 from the germline V gene are SGHTA and FQGNSA. The CDR3 region has the DNA TGTGCCAGCAGCCCCCAGCGGGGATCCTACGAGCAGTACTTC. Translation: CASSPQRGSYEQYF. The full variable domain, with the rest looked up from reference TRBV7-2 and TRBJ2-7, is GAGVSQSPSNKVTEKGKDVELRCDPISGHTALYWYRQSLGQGLEFLIYFQGNSAPDKSGLPSDRFSAERTGGSVSTLTIQRTQQEDSAVYLCASSPQRGSYEQYFGPGTRLTVT.

This clone was found many times. Other DNA sequences in this specimen translate into the identical CDR3. The chain uses TRBV29-1 and TRBJ1-2, with a tentative D call TRBD1 (6 bases). The CDR3 is 12 amino acids. V lost 3 bases to trimming and J lost 5 bases, with 10 bases between them. The germline gives CDR1 SQVTM, CDR2 ANQGSEA. CDR3 protein: CSVEAGEYGYTF. As DNA, the CDR3 is TGCAGCGTTGAGGCAGGGGAGTATGGCTACACCTTC.

The chain carries TRBV7-9 and TRBJ2-1, with TRBD2 identical over 8 bases. The CDR3 is made up of 15 amino acids. The trim removed 5 bases at V and 6 bases at J, leaving 9 bases unmatched. CDR1 and CDR2 (germline): SEHNR, FQNEAQ (reference sequence). The DNA for the CDR3 is TGTGCCAGCAGCCCCCAGGGACTAGACTTCAATGAGCAGTTCTTC. Translating gives CASSPQGLDFNEQFF.

V gene TRBV6-6 combines with J gene TRBJ2-5, with a possible D match to TRBD2 (6 bases). The CDR3 consists of 14 residues. The germline V and J ends were trimmed by 2 bases and 0 bases, with 7 bases remaining between them. Germline V gives CDR1 MNHNY, CDR2 SVGAGI (reference sequence). The DNA of the CDR3 is TGTGCCAGCAGTTACGGGGGGTACCAAGAGACCCAGTACTTC. Translation: CASSYGGYQETQYF.

This clone is a singleton in its sample. The genes are TRBV29-1 and TRBJ2-6; D remains ambiguous. The V gene's germline CDR1 is SQVTM and CDR2 ANQGSEA. This CDR3 comprises 16 residues. Trimming took 4 bases from V and 2 from J, leaving 15 bases between them. CDR3 coding DNA: TGCAGCGTTGGAGGCCCCTTTGGGGCTGGGGCCAACGTCCTGACTTTC. Translating it yields CSVGGPFGAGANVLTF.

The chain has TRBV5-4 and TRBJ2-5, with TRBD1 identical over 12 bases. CDR1 and CDR2 (germline): SGHNT, YYREEE (reference sequence). The CDR3 is made up of 16 amino acids. J lost 5 bases, V lost 3 bases, and 8 bases had no gene match. The CDR3 DNA follows: TGTGCCAGCAGCTCAGCCGGGACAGGGGGCGTGGAGACCCAGTACTTC. It specifies CASSSAGTGGVETQYF.